The 25 T cell receptor beta chains below come from one sample, sequenced in a study of metastatic and nonmetastatic thyroid tumors. TCRdb called clones again from the PCR reads with MiXCR. The sample has approximately 38,000 clones, approximately 31% seen once. Patients underwent thyroid surgery, and none had received any treatment before it. Source material: tumor tissue. Receptor source: a female donor with papillary thyroid cancer or a benign thyroid nodule (not recorded which). Some clones in this sample may be carry-over from other donors' samples.

V usage is TRBV6-1 and J usage is TRBJ2-7; 8 nucleotides line up with TRBD1. The V gene's germline CDR1 is MNHNS and CDR2 SASEGT. The V segment lost 5 bases and the J segment 5 bases; nucleotides outside the gene matches: 11. CDR3 length equals 15 residues. The CDR3 region is CASSPRRTGLDEQYF. CDR3 coding DNA: TGTGCCAGCAGTCCACGGAGGACAGGGTTGGACGAGCAGTACTTC.

This clone was counted only a few times. In DNA, the CDR3 is TGTGCCACCAGCAGAGATCCTGGCGGCGAAAAACTGTTTTTT. It encodes CATSRDPGGEKLFF. The chain employs TRBV15 and TRBJ1-4, with no clear D. V dropped 0 bases and J dropped 8 bases, with 10 bases sitting between them. Germline assignment: CDR1 LNHNV and CDR2 YYDKDF (reference sequence). The CDR3 extends over 14 amino acids.

The chain uses TRBV6-5 and TRBJ1-1; D gene uncertain. V gave up 0 bases and J gave up 1 base, with 3 bases separating them. Germline V gene data show CDR1 as MNHEY and CDR2 as SVGAGI. The CDR3 is made up of 13 amino acids. CDR3 DNA sequence: TGTGCCAGCAGTTACTCGGCGAACACTGAAGCTTTCTTT. The encoded protein is CASSYSANTEAFF.

The chain employs TRBV7-8 and TRBJ2-1; 12 bases line up with TRBD1. Germline loops: CDR1 SGHVS, CDR2 FQNEAQ. Germline trimming cut 5 bases from V and 9 bases from J; bases unmatched to any gene: 8. The CDR3 runs to 15 residues. The CDR3 here is CASSPWGQGAGEQFF. The CDR3 coding sequence is TGTGCCAGCAGCCCCTGGGGACAGGGGGCAGGTGAGCAGTTCTTC.

This clone was counted a few times. The J gene is TRBJ2-3, the V gene TRBV6-4, with a tentative D call TRBD2 (6 bases). CDR1 and CDR2 (germline): MRHNA, SNTAGT. The length of the CDR3 is 15 residues. Trimming cost V 4 bases and J 3 bases, with 14 bases left between them. The CDR3 coding sequence is TGTGCCAGCAGTGTCGGGGGAGGAGTGACAGATACGCAGTATTTT. Protein product: CASSVGGGVTDTQYF.

This clone showed up just a few times. The chain carries TRBV6-1 and TRBJ1-6, with 9 bases fitting TRBD1. Trimming at V came to 6 bases and at J to 5 bases, leaving 2 bases not matched to a gene. CDR3 length equals 14 residues. Germline loops: CDR1 MNHNS, CDR2 SASEGT. The CDR3 spells CASRRTGDNSPLHF. The CDR3, as DNA: TGTGCCAGCAGGAGGACAGGGGATAATTCACCCCTCCACTTT.

The CDR3 protein is CATGLPGTSIADTQYF. Written as DNA, the CDR3 is TGTGCCACCGGCCTACCCGGGACTAGCATTGCAGATACGCAGTATTTT. The V and J genes are TRBV28 and TRBJ2-3, with 9 bases matching TRBD2. Germline trimming cut 10 bases from V and 4 bases from J; bases unmatched to any gene: 15. Germline V gives CDR1 MDHEN, CDR2 SYDVKM. CDR3 length: 16 amino acids.

This clone has a handful of counts. This chain links TRBV28 with TRBJ1-2; unclear D gene. V dropped 3 bases and J dropped 6 bases, with 17 bases sitting between them. Germline CDR1 and CDR2: MDHEN and SYDVKM. This CDR3 comprises 15 residues. The CDR3 protein is CASSFYSSIADGYTF. CDR3 nucleotides: TGTGCCAGCAGTTTCTATTCTTCTATCGCCGATGGCTACACCTTC.

In regard to this clone: Other nucleotide sequences from this sample produce the same CDR3. J is TRBJ2-7 and V is TRBV5-1, with 14 bases that match TRBD2. Trimming removed 5 bases from V and 3 bases from J; junction bases left unmatched: 16. The CDR3 spans 19 residues. The germline V gene has CDR1 SGHRS and CDR2 YFSETQ. CDR3 sequence (DNA): TGCGCCAGCAGTTCCCCTAGGGGACTAGCGGGAGAAGGGCACTACGAGCAGTACTTC. Its protein product is CASSSPRGLAGEGHYEQYF. Full variable domain (missing parts from reference TRBV5-1 and TRBJ2-7): KAGVTQTPRYLIKTRGQQVTLSCSPISGHRSVSWYQQTPGQGLQFLFEYFSETQRNKGNFPGRFSGRQFSNSRSEMNVSTLELGDSALYLCASSSPRGLAGEGHYEQYFGPGTRLTVT.

This clone was seen a single time. This rearrangement joins TRBV2 to TRBJ2-1, with unresolved D. Germline lookup yields CDR1 SNHLY and CDR2 FYNNEI. V was clipped by 6 bases and J by 0 bases, with 15 bases between them. The CDR3 consists of 16 residues. The chain's CDR3 is CASSSRETSSYNEQFF. The CDR3 DNA follows: TGTGCCAGCAGCAGTAGGGAAACCAGCTCCTACAATGAGCAGTTCTTC.

The chain combines TRBV4-1 with TRBJ2-7, with 10 bases aligning to TRBD1. Germline lookup yields CDR1 MGHRA and CDR2 YSYEKL. Trimming removed 4 bases from V and 4 bases from J; junction bases left unmatched: 7. There are 15 residues in the CDR3. This CDR3 reads CASSPLRTGGYEQYF. Written as DNA, the CDR3 is TGCGCCAGCAGCCCGCTGAGGACAGGGGGGTACGAGCAGTACTTC.

The chain joins TRBV27 to TRBJ1-6; D ambiguous. This CDR3 spans 13 amino acids. The V gene lost 0 bases and the J gene lost 7 bases, with 4 bases spanning the gap. Germline CDR1 and CDR2: MNHEY and SMNVEV (reference sequence). In nucleotides, the CDR3 is TGTGCCAGCAGTTTATCGACAAATTCACCCCTCCACTTT. Amino acids: CASSLSTNSPLHF.

This clone was seen a few times. V gene TRBV10-3 combines with J gene TRBJ2-7; D is possibly TRBD2 (5 bases). The ends were cut back, 11 bases at V and 2 bases at J, with 13 bases in the middle. The CDR3 covers 12 residues. CDR1 and CDR2 from the germline V gene are ENHRY and SYGVKD. The CDR3 loop reads CAAGLSPYEQYF. The DNA for the CDR3 is TGTGCCGCCGGACTGTCCCCCTACGAGCAGTACTTC.

The chain uses TRBV28 and TRBJ2-1; 7 bases are shared with TRBD1. The CDR3 loop spans 17 amino acids. Germline lookup yields CDR1 MDHEN and CDR2 SYDVKM. V lost 6 bases and J lost 9; bases outside the gene matches: 20. Written as DNA, the CDR3 is TGTGCCAGCAGCCAGACCTCGGACAGGCGACTGCGGAGTGAGCAGTTCTTC. Residues: CASSQTSDRRLRSEQFF.

The J gene is TRBJ1-6, the V gene TRBV6-4; 7 bases are shared with TRBD1. Germline assignment: CDR1 MRHNA and CDR2 SNTAGT. Trimming cost V 5 bases and J 7 bases; bases outside gene matches: 5. The CDR3 contains 14 residues. This CDR3 is CASSPTGINSPLHF. As DNA, the CDR3 is TGTGCCAGCAGTCCGACAGGGATCAATTCACCCCTCCACTTT.

This clone has more than one count but fewer than ten. The chain employs TRBV28 and TRBJ2-7, with 14 bases aligning to TRBD2. After removal of 6 bases from V and 6 bases from J, the junction contained 4 bases not matched to a gene. Per germline, CDR1 MDHEN and CDR2 SYDVKM. This CDR3 is built from 14 residues. The CDR3 sequence: CASRGLAGVLEQYF. Here the CDR3 DNA reads TGTGCCAGCAGGGGACTAGCGGGAGTGCTCGAGCAGTACTTC.

The chain is built from TRBV5-1 and TRBJ1-1, with 8 positions matching TRBD1. The V segment lost 7 bases and the J segment 6 bases; nucleotides outside the gene matches: 11. The CDR3 extends over 14 amino acids. Germline-derived CDR1 and CDR2 are SGHRS and YFSETQ. This chain's CDR3 is CASRLGQGEAEAFF. CDR3 DNA: TGCGCCAGCCGACTCGGACAGGGTGAAGCTGAAGCTTTCTTT.

V is TRBV10-3 and J is TRBJ2-3; TRBD1 aligns across 9 bases. Germline trimming cut 5 bases from V and 5 bases from J; bases unmatched to any gene: 5. From germline, CDR1 is ENHRY and CDR2 SYGVKD. CDR3 length: 14 amino acids. The CDR3 nucleotides read TGTGCCATCAGTATACCGGGACAGGGAGATACGCAGTATTTT. Translation gives CAISIPGQGDTQYF.

This clone was seen more than once but under ten times. V and J are TRBV12-3 or TRBV12-4 and TRBJ1-2; possible D gene TRBD1, 5 bases. The length of the CDR3 is 12 residues. The ends were cut back, 6 bases at V and 9 bases at J, with 14 bases in the middle. Written as DNA, the CDR3 is TGTGCCAGCAGCCCAGGGCGCCGGAGCTACACCTTC. It translates to CASSPGRRSYTF.

This clone was seen only a few times. The chain employs TRBV12-3 or TRBV12-4 and TRBJ2-7; D not certain. Trimming shortened V by 1 base and J by 2 bases, and 6 bases separated the two germline ends. The CDR3 runs to 13 residues. The chain's CDR3 is CASSLGLAYEQYF. The CDR3 DNA reads as TGTGCCAGCAGTTTAGGGCTAGCCTACGAGCAGTACTTC.

The chain joins TRBV6-1 to TRBJ1-2; 12 bases agree with TRBD1. This CDR3 is 14 amino acids long. Germline V CDR1 and CDR2: MNHNS, SASEGT. Trimming at V came to 5 bases and at J to 8 bases, leaving 6 bases not matched to a gene. The CDR3 sequence is CASSPGQGARGYTF. CDR3 DNA: TGTGCCAGCAGTCCGGGACAGGGGGCGCGGGGCTACACCTTC.

The sample holds a few counts of this clone. The rearrangement links TRBV6-2 or TRBV6-3 to TRBJ2-7; TRBD1 is a possible D gene (5 bases). The CDR3 has 15 amino acids. CDR1 MNHEY and CDR2 SVGEGT come from the germline V gene. Trimming stripped 10 bases from V and 3 bases from J, with 22 bases between. CDR3 loop: CATSIQGSTYYEQYF. Here the CDR3 DNA reads TGTGCCACCTCAATTCAGGGATCGACTTACTACGAGCAGTACTTC.

V usage is TRBV7-2 and J usage is TRBJ1-5; D is ambiguous. Trimming cost V 5 bases and J 9 bases, with 17 bases left between them. This CDR3 has 14 residues. Germline V lookup: CDR1 SGHTA, CDR2 FQGNSA. CDR3: CASSPVPGTSPQHF. The DNA of the CDR3 is TGTGCCAGCAGCCCAGTCCCCGGAACCTCGCCCCAGCATTTT.

V gene TRBV3-1 combines with J gene TRBJ1-5; D gene uncertain. Germline-derived CDR1 and CDR2 are LGHDT and YNNKEL (reference sequence). Deletions cut 3 bases from V and 11 bases from J, with 14 bases between. The CDR3 sequence is 13 residues long. CDR3 protein: CASSQNSPWAQHF. In DNA, the CDR3 is TGTGCCAGCAGCCAGAACAGTCCGTGGGCCCAGCATTTT.

The V and J genes are TRBV5-4 and TRBJ1-4; D remains ambiguous. The CDR3 is made up of 13 amino acids. V lost 5 bases and J 4 bases, leaving 9 bases between the germline ends. Germline V gene sequence: CDR1 SGHNT, CDR2 YYREEE (reference sequence). The CDR3: CASRKESNEKLFF. CDR3 sequence (DNA): TGTGCCAGCAGAAAAGAGAGTAATGAAAAACTGTTTTTT.